A single sample gave rise to the 24 T cell receptor beta chains below, sequenced in a study of CD8 T cells in ankylosing spondylitis (dated 2017 in TCRdb). Receptor libraries were prepared by 5' RACE. Reads for this sample came from an Illumina HiSeq 2500. TCRdb ran its own pipeline on the public reads, namely fastp trimming at Q25 and MiXCR clone calling, and kept in-frame beta chains. All rows with the same CDR3 protein become a single entry with the most common DNA and genes. This sample holds roughly 220,000 distinct CDR3 sequences; over 9.5% were observed only once. The ten largest clones take up 20% to 25% of the sample. The sequencing input was blood, either unsorted or a sorted T cell fraction (not recorded which). Source of these receptors: a male donor with ankylosing spondylitis or in good health (not recorded which).

This clonotype was observed at least ten times. Here the CDR3 DNA reads TGTGCCAGCAGCATAAGGACAGGGGTGGGTCAGCCCCAGCATTTT. It is translated as CASSIRTGVGQPQHF. This sequence joins TRBV7-2 and TRBJ1-5; 9 nucleotides agree with TRBD1. This CDR3 contains 15 residues. The junction had 8 bases not matched to a gene; V was cut back by 5 bases and J by 6 bases. The V gene's germline CDR1 is SGHTA and CDR2 FQGNSA.

This clonotype was observed a handful of times. The V and J genes are TRBV2 and TRBJ2-3, with 11 bases identical to TRBD2. V lost 4 bases to trimming and J lost 4 bases; unmatched junction nucleotides: 7. The CDR3 extends over 16 amino acids. The germline V gene has CDR1 SNHLY and CDR2 FYNNEI. The CDR3 DNA reads TGTGCCAGCAGTGCGACTAGCGGGGTCCCGGCAGATACGCAGTATTTT. Translating gives CASSATSGVPADTQYF.

Only a few counts were recorded for this clonotype. This chain links TRBV27 with TRBJ2-7; 8 bases fit TRBD2. Trimming cost V 2 bases and J 0 bases; bases outside gene matches: 6. The CDR3 spans 16 residues. In germline, CDR1 is MNHEY, CDR2 SMNVEV (reference sequence). CDR3 residues: CASSLGGGGSSYEQYF. As DNA, the CDR3 is TGTGCCAGCAGTTTAGGGGGCGGGGGGAGCTCCTACGAGCAGTACTTC.

This clonotype was seen a few times. The rearrangement uses TRBV12-5 and TRBJ2-3; the D is unclear. V was clipped by 1 base and J by 2 bases, with 13 bases between them. Germline-derived CDR1 and CDR2 are LGHNT and FRNRAP. This CDR3 is built from 16 residues. The CDR3 coding sequence is TGTGCTAGTGGTTTGGGCACCGGCATGTCCACAGATACGCAGTATTTT. Translating it yields CASGLGTGMSTDTQYF. Full variable domain (missing parts from reference TRBV12-5 and TRBJ2-3): DARVTQTPRHKVTEMGQEVTMRCQPILGHNTVFWYRQTMMQGLELLAYFRNRAPLDDSGMPKDRFSAEMPDATLATLKIQPSEPRDSAVYFCASGLGTGMSTDTQYFGPGTRLTVL.

This clonotype was found a few times. An end of the junction differs from the germline gene, which may be a read error. The rearrangement links TRBV20-1 to TRBJ2-1, with TRBD2 identical over 15 bases. The CDR3 is 17 residues long. In germline, CDR1 is DFQATT, CDR2 SNEGSKA (reference sequence). DNA for the CDR3: TGCTGTGCTAGCCGGGGACTAGCGGGGGGAGTAAACAATGAGCAGTTCTTC. This translates into CCASRGLAGGVNNEQFF.

This clonotype was seen at least ten times. This chain joins TRBV6-5 and TRBJ1-3; D unclear. Trimming removed 0 bases from V and 4 bases from J, with 13 bases in between. The CDR3 runs 16 residues. Looked up from germline, CDR1 is MNHEY and CDR2 is SVGAGI. This chain's CDR3 is CASSYSKPWEGNTIYF. DNA for the CDR3: TGTGCCAGCAGTTACTCGAAGCCATGGGAGGGAAACACCATATATTTT.

Worth noting for this clonotype: A single base separates this from a much larger clone, so it may be a read error. This chain connects TRBV12-3 or TRBV12-4 to TRBJ2-1; D gene ambiguous. CDR3 length: 11 residues. CDR3 sequence reads: CASSFVDEPFF. In DNA, the CDR3 is TGTGCCAGCAGTTTTGTGGATGAGCCGTTCTTC.

In its sample, this clonotype was seen many times. The gene calls are TRBV5-1 and TRBJ2-1, with TRBD2 matching over 11 bases. V lost 8 bases and J lost 5; bases outside the gene matches: 6. Looked up from germline, CDR1 is SGHRS and CDR2 is YFSETQ. The CDR3 contains 14 residues. Here the CDR3 reads CASGTSGNNNEQFF. Here the CDR3 DNA reads TGCGCCAGTGGGACTAGCGGTAATAACAATGAGCAGTTCTTC.

This clonotype was picked up many times. The genes are TRBV29-1 and TRBJ1-2; possible D gene TRBD1, 6 bases. This CDR3 is built from 14 residues. Per germline, CDR1 SQVTM and CDR2 ANQGSEA. V lost 1 base, J lost 6 bases, and 15 bases lay in between. Here the CDR3 DNA reads TGCAGCGTTGAAGGTGGTCCAGGGGATGATGGCTACACCTTC. Its protein is CSVEGGPGDDGYTF.

CDR3 amino acids: CASSVLPGGAADTQYF. CDR3 coding DNA: TGTGCCAGCAGCGTTCTGCCCGGGGGGGCCGCAGATACGCAGTATTTT. The chain carries TRBV9 and TRBJ2-3; TRBD2 agrees at 8 bases. CDR3 length: 16 amino acids. V shed 2 bases, J shed 4 bases, and the junction held 9 bases outside the gene matches. Per germline, CDR1 SGDLS and CDR2 YYNGEE.

There are a few counts of this clonotype. The V gene is TRBV5-1, the J gene TRBJ1-4, with a tentative D call TRBD1 (6 bases). Per germline, CDR1 SGHRS and CDR2 YFSETQ. Trimming shortened V by 4 bases and J by 0 bases, and 16 bases separated the two germline ends. The CDR3 spans 17 residues. In DNA, the CDR3 is TGCGCCAGCAGCGCGGGACAACTCTCCGCAACTAATGAAAAACTGTTTTTT. Encoded protein: CASSAGQLSATNEKLFF.

With regard to this clonotype: A much larger clone lies one base from this, so it may be a read error. The missing conserved phenylalanine or tryptophan at the end of this CDR3 makes a read error likely. This sequence joins TRBV5-4 and TRBJ1-6; tentatively, D is TRBD1 (5 bases). The V gene's germline CDR1 is SGHNT and CDR2 YYREEE (reference sequence). The CDR3 spans 17 residues. Trimming cost V 4 bases and J 10 bases, with 24 bases left between them. In nucleotides, the CDR3 is TGTGCCAGCAGCACAAGTCAGGGCAGCAGTCTAGTGTCACCCCTCCACTTA. This encodes CASSTSQGSSLVSPLHL.

The V gene is TRBV20-1, the J gene TRBJ2-7; D perhaps matches TRBD2 (5 bases). Looked up from germline, CDR1 is DFQATT and CDR2 is SNEGSKA (reference sequence). The CDR3 loop spans 13 amino acids. V lost 2 bases to trimming and J lost 2 bases, with 10 bases between them. The CDR3 is CSARRTGAYEQYF. CDR3 nucleotides: TGCAGTGCTAGAAGGACTGGGGCCTACGAGCAGTACTTC.

This clonotype was seen at least ten times. J is TRBJ2-2 and V is TRBV20-1; 7 nucleotides line up with TRBD2. After removal of 3 bases from V and 0 bases from J, the junction contained 1 base not matched to a gene. The CDR3 runs 14 residues. Per the germline V gene, CDR1 is DFQATT and CDR2 is SNEGSKA (reference sequence). The CDR3 spells CSARGGSNTGELFF. In nucleotides, the CDR3 is TGCAGTGCTAGGGGGGGGTCGAACACCGGGGAGCTGTTTTTT.

Concerning this clonotype: One base away lies a much larger clone, so this may be a sequencing read error. V usage is TRBV7-7 and J usage is TRBJ2-3; D is perhaps TRBD1 (5 bases). CDR3 size: 14 residues. The germline V gene encodes CDR1 SSHAT and CDR2 FNYEAQ (reference sequence). The CDR3 here is CASSSGSGRDTQYF. Written as DNA, the CDR3 is TGTGCTAGCAGCTCAGGGTCCGGACGGGATACGCAGTATTTT.

The table lists this clonotype with many counts. This chain uses TRBV7-2 with TRBJ2-2, with TRBD2 matching 7 bases. From germline, CDR1 is SGHTA and CDR2 FQGNSA. After removal of 2 bases from V and 8 bases from J, the junction contained 8 bases not matched to a gene. The CDR3 has 15 amino acids. In DNA, the CDR3 is TGTGCCAGCAGCTTACAAGTCGGCGGGGGAGGGGAGCTGTTTTTT. Residues: CASSLQVGGGGELFF.

The chain recombines TRBV7-9 with TRBJ2-7; perhaps D is TRBD1 or TRBD2 (5 bases each). This CDR3 has 14 amino acids. Looked up from germline, CDR1 is SEHNR and CDR2 is FQNEAQ (reference sequence). Trimming stripped 4 bases from V and 6 bases from J, with 16 bases between. This chain's CDR3 is CASSSGRSESEQYF. As DNA, the CDR3 is TGTGCCAGCAGCTCGGGGCGCAGCGAAAGCGAGCAGTACTTC.

At least ten counts were recorded for this clonotype. This chain links TRBV12-3 or TRBV12-4 with TRBJ2-3; 8 bases line up with TRBD1. V lost 6 bases, J lost 1 base, and 3 bases stayed unmatched. The CDR3 sequence is 14 residues long. Here the CDR3 reads CASRMTGGTDTQYF. The CDR3 DNA reads as TGTGCCAGCAGGATGACAGGGGGCACAGATACGCAGTATTTT.

The chain employs TRBV7-9 and TRBJ2-3, with unresolved D. The ends were cut back, 5 bases at V and 2 bases at J, with 14 bases in the middle. The CDR3 consists of 15 residues. Germline lookup yields CDR1 SEHNR and CDR2 FQNEAQ (reference sequence). This CDR3 reads CASSQALFSTDTQYF. CDR3 nucleotide sequence: TGTGCCAGCAGCCAAGCCTTGTTTTCCACAGATACGCAGTATTTT.

The chain carries TRBV7-6 and TRBJ2-1, with 11 positions matching TRBD2. CDR1 is SGHVS, CDR2 FNYEAQ, per germline. CDR3 length: 15 residues. The trim removed 4 bases at V and 8 bases at J, leaving 7 bases unmatched. The CDR3 coding sequence is TGTGCCAGCAGCTCGACTAGCGGGACCGGGGATGAGCAGTTCTTC. Residues: CASSSTSGTGDEQFF.

The rearrangement links TRBV3-1 to TRBJ2-5, with 11 bases identical to TRBD2. The germline V gene has CDR1 LGHDT and CDR2 YNNKEL (reference sequence). The CDR3 has 17 residues. The V segment lost 0 bases and the J segment 2 bases; nucleotides outside the gene matches: 5. The CDR3 here is CASSQDGLAGGQETQYF. As DNA, the CDR3 is TGTGCCAGCAGCCAAGATGGGCTAGCGGGGGGACAAGAGACCCAGTACTTC.

The V gene is TRBV12-3 or TRBV12-4, the J gene TRBJ1-2, with 8 bases fitting TRBD1. The length of the CDR3 is 15 residues. J lost 7 bases, V lost 5 bases, and 12 bases had no gene match. The CDR3 DNA reads as TGTGCCAGCAGTGATGACAGGGGTGATAGGAGTGGCTACACCTTC. Translating gives CASSDDRGDRSGYTF.

This clonotype has ten or more counts. The chain joins TRBV3-1 to TRBJ2-2, with D perhaps TRBD1 or TRBD2 (5 bases each). Germline CDR1 LGHDT, CDR2 YNNKEL (reference sequence). This CDR3 has 13 residues. V was pared by 1 base and J by 7 bases, with 7 bases between. The CDR3 protein is CASSQGGIGELFF. The CDR3, as DNA: TGTGCCAGCAGCCAAGGGGGGATCGGGGAGCTGTTTTTT. Looking up the rest from reference TRBV3-1 and TRBJ2-2 gives the full variable domain: DTAVSQTPKYLVTQMGNDKSIKCEQNLGHDTMYWYKQDSKKFLKIMFSYNNKELIINETVPNRFSPKSPDKAHLNLHINSLELGDSAVYFCASSQGGIGELFFGEGSRLTVL.

This rearrangement joins TRBV7-2 to TRBJ1-3; tentatively, D is TRBD1 (5 bases). The V end was cut by 5 bases, the J end by 4 bases, with 15 bases between. Germline V gene data show CDR1 as SGHTA and CDR2 as FQGNSA. The CDR3 spans 15 residues. CDR3 coding DNA: TGTGCCAGCAGCGCCGTCGTGGGGCAAGGAAACACCATATATTTT. Translating gives CASSAVVGQGNTIYF.